These 23 T cell receptor beta chains were sequenced from one sample in a study of post-analysis software for immune sequencing data. Findings of the study overall: There were about five TRBV segments more frequent in patients than controls, and TRBV5-6, TRBV5-1 and TRBV20-1 were among them.

Prepared TCR beta cDNA libraries contained unique molecular identifiers. In TCRdb, the PCR reads were re-called with MiXCR into one record per CDR3 protein. The top ten hold approximately 4.3% of the sample, which has hundreds of thousands of distinct CDR3 sequences, roughly 50% seen once. These TCRs are of unknown antigen specificity. The sample was blood. The receptors were sampled from a girl aged 5 to 17 with multiple sclerosis.

This clonotype was recorded a few times. The chain recombines TRBV7-2 with TRBJ2-4, with D tentatively TRBD1 or TRBD2 (6 bases each). Germline V gives CDR1 SGHTA, CDR2 FQGNSA. This CDR3 contains 14 residues. V was pared by 1 base and J by 5 bases, with 9 bases between. The CDR3 reads CASSLGGAENIQYF. DNA for the CDR3: TGTGCCAGCAGCTTAGGGGGGGCAGAAAACATTCAGTACTTC.

This clonotype occurred a few times. V and J are TRBV20-1 and TRBJ2-7; 7 bases fit TRBD2. This CDR3 region has 15 residues. CDR1 and CDR2 (germline): DFQATT, SNEGSKA (reference sequence). Losses at the gene ends were 0 bases for V and 3 bases for J; bases not matched to a gene: 8. CDR3 region: CSAREGSGAHYEQYF. DNA for the CDR3: TGCAGTGCTAGAGAGGGAAGCGGGGCCCACTACGAGCAGTACTTC.

This clonotype was counted between two and nine times. V gene TRBV20-1 combines with J gene TRBJ2-1; no firm D call. The V end lost 0 bases, the J end lost 5 bases, and 11 bases lay between the germline ends. Germline V gene sequence: CDR1 DFQATT, CDR2 SNEGSKA (reference sequence). This CDR3 spans 14 amino acids. The CDR3 DNA reads TGCAGTGCTAGAGATCCCTCCCGACACAATGAGCAGTTCTTC. This sequence encodes CSARDPSRHNEQFF.

This clonotype was counted between two and nine times. The rearrangement uses TRBV9 and TRBJ2-5; 9 bases are shared with TRBD2. This CDR3 has 17 residues. V was clipped by 2 bases and J by 2 bases; unmatched bases: 10. Germline V gene data show CDR1 as SGDLS and CDR2 as YYNGEE. CDR3 region: CASSVASRGGRQETQYF. The DNA for the CDR3 is TGTGCCAGCAGCGTGGCTTCGCGGGGGGGCCGTCAAGAGACCCAGTACTTC.

This clonotype appeared a few times. This chain joins TRBV2 and TRBJ1-1; 9 nucleotides match TRBD1. The germline CDR1 and CDR2 sequences are SNHLY and FYNNEI. With 6 bases clipped from V and 0 bases from J, the junction kept 11 bases outside the gene matches. This CDR3 comprises 17 residues. The CDR3 loop reads CASSGTGQGIMNTEAFF. In DNA, the CDR3 is TGTGCCAGCAGCGGAACCGGACAGGGGATTATGAACACTGAAGCTTTCTTT.

This clonotype was seen more than once but under ten times. The gene calls are TRBV29-1 and TRBJ2-5; 7 positions match TRBD2. The CDR3 sequence is 12 residues long. Germline CDR1 reads SQVTM; CDR2 reads ANQGSEA. V lost 7 bases to trimming and J lost 5 bases; unmatched junction nucleotides: 7. The CDR3 bases are TGCAGCGAGAGGCCAGCGGGGGAGACCCAGTACTTC. Translated, it gives CSERPAGETQYF.

The genes are TRBV5-1 and TRBJ2-5, with 10 nucleotides matching TRBD1. Trimming took 2 bases from V and 2 from J; bases not matched to a gene: 3. CDR3 size: 15 residues. The V gene's germline CDR1 is SGHRS and CDR2 YFSETQ. CDR3 sequence: CASSFGQGDQETQYF. The CDR3 nucleotides are TGCGCCAGCAGCTTCGGACAGGGGGATCAAGAGACCCAGTACTTC.

The chain is built from TRBV7-8 and TRBJ2-7; D remains ambiguous. This CDR3 contains 12 residues. Germline lookup yields CDR1 SGHVS and CDR2 FQNEAQ. Between the trimmed V and J ends, which lost 5 bases and 6 bases, there was a span of 11 bases. The CDR3, as DNA: TGTGCCAGCAGCGACCTCCCCCCCGAGCAGTACTTC. Protein: CASSDLPPEQYF. Full variable domain (remainder filled in from reference TRBV7-8 and TRBJ2-7): GAGVSQSPRYKVAKRGQDVALRCDPISGHVSLFWYQQALGQGPEFLTYFQNEAQLDKSGLPSDRFFAERPEGSVSTLKIQRTQQEDSAVYLCASSDLPPEQYFGPGTRLTVT.

This chain joins TRBV2 and TRBJ2-7; unclear D gene. The germline CDR1 and CDR2 sequences are SNHLY and FYNNEI. Trimming shortened V by 6 bases and J by 3 bases, and 12 bases separated the two germline ends. The CDR3 has 13 amino acids. In DNA form, the CDR3 reads TGTGCCAGCAGGGGCCAGGCCATCTACGAGCAGTACTTC. Encoded protein: CASRGQAIYEQYF.

This rearrangement joins TRBV11-2 to TRBJ2-4; 13 bases map to TRBD2. Germline trimming cut 5 bases from V and 0 bases from J; bases unmatched to any gene: 7. The CDR3 sequence is 18 residues long. Germline values: CDR1 SGHAT, CDR2 FQNNGV. Here the CDR3 reads CASSPGTSGALAKNIQYF. In DNA form, the CDR3 reads TGTGCCAGCAGCCCCGGGACTAGCGGGGCTTTAGCCAAAAACATTCAGTACTTC.

The J gene is TRBJ2-4, the V gene TRBV25-1; 11 nucleotides align to TRBD1. Germline CDR1 is MGHDK and CDR2 is SYGVNS. The CDR3 length is 16 residues. V gave up 4 bases and J gave up 7 bases; unmatched junction bases: 9. The CDR3 is CASSAGQGARSNIQYF. The CDR3 DNA follows: TGTGCCAGCAGTGCAGGACAGGGGGCGCGTAGTAACATTCAGTACTTC. The full variable domain, rest sourced from reference TRBV25-1 and TRBJ2-4, is EADIYQTPRYLVIGTGKKITLECSQTMGHDKMYWYQQDPGMELHLIHYSYGVNSTEKGDLSSESTVSRIRTEHFPLTLESARPSHTSQYLCASSAGQGARSNIQYFGAGTRLSVL.

This clonotype turned up a few times. J is TRBJ2-7 and V is TRBV2; 7 nucleotides line up with TRBD2. CDR3 length: 13 amino acids. Germline loops: CDR1 SNHLY, CDR2 FYNNEI. J was trimmed by 6 bases and V by 1 base; bases with no gene match: 3. CDR3 amino acids: CASSEGGGTEQYF. CDR3 sequence (DNA): TGTGCCAGCAGTGAAGGGGGAGGGACCGAGCAGTACTTC.

The genes are TRBV29-1 and TRBJ1-2, with 7 bases that match TRBD1. The CDR3 has 14 amino acids. The germline V gene has CDR1 SQVTM and CDR2 ANQGSEA. V was pared by 4 bases and J by 1 base, with 6 bases of the junction left unmatched. DNA of the CDR3: TGCAGCGTTGTAGACAGGGACGATAACTATGGCTACACCTTC. Its protein product is CSVVDRDDNYGYTF.

The chain carries TRBV7-2 and TRBJ2-7; 9 nucleotides agree with TRBD1. This CDR3 comprises 15 residues. The germline V gene encodes CDR1 SGHTA and CDR2 FQGNSA. J gave up 3 bases and V 5 bases, and 8 bases lay outside the gene matches. The CDR3 loop is CASSIGTGGFYEQYF. As DNA, the CDR3 is TGTGCCAGCAGCATAGGTACAGGGGGCTTCTACGAGCAGTACTTC.

This clonotype appeared once. The rearrangement links TRBV7-3 to TRBJ2-3; the match to TRBD2 covers 9 bases. Trimming cost V 5 bases and J 5 bases; bases outside gene matches: 11. The CDR3 is 16 residues long. Germline CDR1 and CDR2: SGHTA and FQGTGA. CDR3 amino acids: CASSPQGGRALDTQYF. The CDR3 DNA reads as TGTGCCAGCAGCCCACAGGGCGGGAGGGCCTTAGATACGCAGTATTTT.

V and J are TRBV24-1 and TRBJ2-1; 7 bases match TRBD2. The ends lost 2 bases at V and 5 bases at J; junction bases unmatched: 17. The CDR3 sequence is 19 residues long. Germline V gene data show CDR1 as KGHDR and CDR2 as SFDVKD. CDR3 bases: TGTGCCACCAGTGATTCGAAGTATACCGGGAGGAGGTCGGACAATGAGCAGTTCTTC. Translation: CATSDSKYTGRRSDNEQFF.

This clonotype was observed once. The rearrangement links TRBV5-1 to TRBJ2-7; 8 bases match TRBD2. From germline, CDR1 is SGHRS and CDR2 YFSETQ. The CDR3 has 14 residues. V trimming: 2 bases; J trimming: 9 bases; junction bases outside the gene matches: 10. The CDR3 here is CASSFGSGINGQYF. The DNA of the CDR3 is TGCGCCAGCAGCTTTGGTAGCGGGATCAACGGGCAGTACTTC.

The chain employs TRBV5-1 and TRBJ1-3; possible D gene TRBD1, 6 bases. Germline CDR1 SGHRS, CDR2 YFSETQ. Trimming pared 1 base from V and 2 bases from J, leaving 16 bases between. CDR3 size: 17 residues. CDR3 coding DNA: TGCGCCAGCAGCTTGTCGGCAGGGGTTACGACTGGAAACACCATATATTTT. Translated: CASSLSAGVTTGNTIYF.

This sequence joins TRBV6-5 and TRBJ1-5; D not resolved. There are 17 residues in the CDR3. Between the trimmed V and J ends, which lost 4 bases and 2 bases, there was a span of 18 bases. Germline V lookup: CDR1 MNHEY, CDR2 SVGAGI. The CDR3 protein is CASSFVRTRNGNQPQHF. CDR3 DNA sequence: TGTGCCAGCAGTTTCGTCCGCACACGGAACGGCAATCAGCCCCAGCATTTT.

The J gene is TRBJ2-3, the V gene TRBV6-1; 7 bases map to TRBD2. The CDR3 is made up of 16 amino acids. The ends lost 4 bases at V and 1 base at J; junction bases unmatched: 8. Looked up from germline, CDR1 is MNHNS and CDR2 is SASEGT. DNA of the CDR3: TGTGCCAGCAGTGTACGATCCACTAGCGGCACAGATACGCAGTATTTT. Its translation: CASSVRSTSGTDTQYF.

The chain links TRBV5-1 to TRBJ1-5, with D possibly matching TRBD1 (5 bases). With 5 bases removed from V and 5 bases from J, the gap between germline ends came to 17 bases. Germline-derived CDR1 and CDR2 are SGHRS and YFSETQ. This CDR3 has 15 residues. The CDR3 nucleotides read TGCGCCAGCAGGCTGACGTGGGGCGGTGATCAGCCCCAGCATTTT. It specifies CASRLTWGGDQPQHF.

On this clonotype: Mismatch with germline at one junction end may stem from a read error. This chain uses TRBV18 with TRBJ2-5; TRBD1 is a possible D gene (5 bases). CDR1 is KGHSH, CDR2 LQKENI, per germline. The length of the CDR3 is 14 residues. DNA of the CDR3: TGTGCCAGCCCACCAAAGGGGCTCCAAGAGACCCAGTACTTC. This sequence encodes CASPPKGLQETQYF.

The chain carries TRBV28 and TRBJ1-1; D is perhaps TRBD1 (5 bases). This CDR3 has 14 residues. Germline V CDR1 and CDR2: MDHEN, SYDVKM. The V and J ends lost 6 bases and 1 base respectively, with 12 bases between them. In nucleotides, the CDR3 is TGTGCCAGCAGCGATGGGGGGTGGAACACTGAAGCTTTCTTT. The encoded protein is CASSDGGWNTEAFF.